The clone carrying this T cell receptor beta chain was observed a few times. Its target is not known. V was cut by 2 bases and J by 10 bases, with 11 bases left in between. CDR1 is LNHDA, CDR2 SQIVND, per germline (reference sequence). The CDR3 has 13 residues. From the 5' RACE reads, TCRdb called clonotypes with MiXCR, one entry per CDR3 protein. This sample has roughly 500,000 distinct CDR3 sequences, with about 19% found just once. These data belong to a study of T cells after yellow fever vaccination. At the level of the study: Preparation used SMART-Seq v4 Ultra Low Input for the low-cell-number fractions. Study outcomes and limitations: Some clonotypes, a small share, were shared between CD4 and CD8 compartments. Researchers cautioned that FACS-sorted repertoires could harbor abundant clonotypes contaminating from the bulk population. Most clones from primary vaccination resurfaced after the booster (around 97% CD4, over 75% CD8).

This clonotype was obtained from a man aged 25 to 45 who received the YFV17D yellow fever vaccine. This specimen consisted of PBMCs, obtained 15 days after the yellow fever booster vaccination. The V gene is TRBV19, the J gene TRBJ2-2, with D unresolved. The CDR3 spells CASSIFGQTELFF. The DNA for the CDR3 is TGTGCCAGTAGTATATTTGGGCAGACGGAGCTGTTTTTT. The whole variable domain, remainder taken from reference TRBV19 and TRBJ2-2, is DGGITQSPKYLFRKEGQNVTLSCEQNLNHDAMYWYRQDPGQGLRLIYYSQIVNDFQKGDIAEGYSVSREKKESFPLTVTSAQKNPTAFYLCASSIFGQTELFFGEGSRLTVL.